A single sample gave rise to the 25 T cell receptor beta chains below, sequenced in a study of regulatory T cells in long-lasting Graves disease. Building of the TCR beta libraries involved iRepertoire HTBI primers and Arm-PCR of CDR3 regions. Using its own MiXCR run on the multiplex PCR reads, TCRdb lists one record per CDR3 protein. This sample has fewer than 350,000 distinct CDR3 sequences; 15% to 20% occur once, and the top ten carry about 36%. The sample's time point: newly diagnosed GD, antithyroid drugs for less than 3 months. The TCR library was made from RNA extracted from PBMCs. Here the sequenced sample was peripheral blood mononuclear cells (PBMCs), taken at new diagnosis, from a patient treated with antithyroid drugs. The source is a female donor with Graves disease.

This clonotype was seen at least ten times. The CDR3 loop is CASRETGFSQPQHF. In nucleotides, the CDR3 is TGTGCCAGCAGAGAGACAGGGTTCAGCCAGCCCCAGCATTTT. The gene calls are TRBV2 and TRBJ1-5, with 7 bases aligning to TRBD1. This CDR3 is 14 amino acids long. V shed 6 bases, J shed 7 bases, and the junction held 9 bases outside the gene matches. Looked up from germline, CDR1 is SNHLY and CDR2 is FYNNEI.

In this sample, this clonotype turned up many times. V and J are TRBV20-1 and TRBJ2-7, with D maybe TRBD2 (6 bases). V was shortened by 7 bases and J by 6 bases, with 13 bases between the two germline ends. Germline CDR1 and CDR2: DFQATT and SNEGSKA (reference sequence). This CDR3 is built from 11 residues. The CDR3 sequence is CSVRNSGEQYF. The CDR3 DNA sequence: TGCAGTGTAAGGAATAGCGGCGAGCAGTACTTC.

V is TRBV28 and J is TRBJ1-2; D is uncertain. The germline V and J ends were trimmed by 6 bases and 4 bases, with 9 bases remaining between them. CDR1 and CDR2 (germline): MDHEN, SYDVKM. The CDR3 covers 12 residues. This CDR3 is CASSREVYGYTF. The CDR3 nucleotides read TGTGCCAGCAGCCGTGAAGTCTATGGCTACACCTTC.

This clonotype has ten or more counts. The V and J genes are TRBV28 and TRBJ2-7; possibly TRBD2 for D (5 bases). The CDR3 runs to 15 residues. With 4 bases removed from V and 0 bases from J, the gap between germline ends came to 13 bases. Germline-derived CDR1 and CDR2 are MDHEN and SYDVKM. The CDR3 reads CASSSPSGISYEQYF. The CDR3 DNA reads TGTGCCAGCAGTTCCCCTTCGGGAATCTCCTACGAGCAGTACTTC.

This clonotype was detected many times. The rearrangement links TRBV29-1 to TRBJ1-1; D is possibly TRBD1 (5 bases). The germline gives CDR1 SQVTM, CDR2 ANQGSEA. This CDR3 contains 14 residues. Trimming left V 4 bases short and J 1 base short, with 13 bases between. The CDR3 nucleotides read TGCAGCGTTGCTCCGGGACGGGGGAACACTGAAGCTTTCTTT. Amino acids: CSVAPGRGNTEAFF. The variable domain in full, with the rest retrieved from reference TRBV29-1 and TRBJ1-1, is SAVISQKPSRDICQRGTSLTIQCQVDSQVTMMFWYRQQPGQSLTLIATANQGSEATYESGFVIDKFPISRPNLTFSTLTVSNMSPEDSSIYLCSVAPGRGNTEAFFGQGTRLTVV.

This clonotype was counted many times. The chain employs TRBV5-5 and TRBJ2-7, with 7 bases that match TRBD2. The CDR3 sequence is 15 residues long. Germline CDR1 SGHKS, CDR2 YYEKEE (reference sequence). Unmatched junction bases numbered 9, after V lost 4 bases and J lost 2 bases. CDR3 nucleotides: TGTGCCAGCAGCCTCAGCGGGGCCGCCACCTACGAGCAGTACTTC. Amino acid sequence: CASSLSGAATYEQYF.

This clonotype came up many times. The rearrangement uses TRBV19 and TRBJ1-3; D is possibly TRBD1 (5 bases). Trimming left V 8 bases short and J 1 base short, with 12 bases between. The CDR3 covers 14 residues. Per germline, CDR1 LNHDA and CDR2 SQIVND (reference sequence). The CDR3 region is CASEFGGSGNTIYF. The CDR3, as DNA: TGTGCCAGTGAATTCGGGGGATCTGGAAACACCATATATTTT.

This clonotype was picked up many times. The rearrangement links TRBV27 to TRBJ1-1, with 8 bases that match TRBD1. V dropped 6 bases and J dropped 0; count of bases not matched to a gene: 6. Germline V gene data show CDR1 as MNHEY and CDR2 as SMNVEV (reference sequence). CDR3 length equals 15 residues. The CDR3 sequence is CASRAGGSLNTEAFF. Written as DNA, the CDR3 is TGTGCCAGCAGGGCAGGGGGCAGTCTGAACACTGAAGCTTTCTTT.

This clonotype was seen repeatedly, ten times or more. The CDR3 is CSVSGPFPADTQYF. The CDR3 DNA is TGCAGTGTCTCGGGGCCTTTCCCCGCAGATACGCAGTATTTT. The V and J genes are TRBV20-1 and TRBJ2-3; D may correspond to TRBD1 or TRBD2 (5 bases each). The CDR3 has 14 residues. CDR1 is DFQATT, CDR2 SNEGSKA, per germline (reference sequence). Trimming removed 7 bases at V and 4 bases at J, with 18 bases between.

This clonotype was observed at least ten times. This chain links TRBV29-1 with TRBJ2-5, with D possibly matching TRBD2 (5 bases). CDR1 and CDR2 (germline): SQVTM, ANQGSEA. Deletions cut 5 bases from V and 4 bases from J, with 17 bases between. This CDR3 spans 14 amino acids. DNA for the CDR3: TGCAGCGTTTCCCCCTCGACTACCGGAGAGACCCAGTACTTC. Its protein product is CSVSPSTTGETQYF.

The table lists this clonotype with many counts. The chain links TRBV2 to TRBJ2-2, with D unclear. The CDR3 covers 11 residues. CDR1 is SNHLY, CDR2 FYNNEI, per germline. The germline V and J ends were trimmed by 3 bases and 8 bases, with 4 bases remaining between them. CDR3 DNA sequence: TGTGCCAGCAGTGATTGGGGGGAGCTGTTTTTT. Encoded protein: CASSDWGELFF.

Remarks on this clonotype: At one boundary the junction diverges from the germline segment, which might be a read error. For the CDR3, the DNA is TGTGCCAGCGGGCCGGGCTCAGGGGAACGAGAAAAACTGGTTTTT. The encoded protein is CASGPGSGEREKLVF. The chain carries TRBV9 and TRBJ1-4; D is perhaps TRBD1 (6 bases). This CDR3 has 15 amino acids. Per the germline V gene, CDR1 is SGDLS and CDR2 is YYNGEE.

This clonotype occurred many times. J is TRBJ2-5 and V is TRBV28; D is possibly TRBD1 (5 bases). This CDR3 has 14 amino acids. Germline loops: CDR1 MDHEN, CDR2 SYDVKM. V was pared by 0 bases and J by 3 bases, with 8 bases between. The CDR3 nucleotides read TGTGCCAGCAGTTTATGGGGGCCGGAAGAGACCCAGTACTTC. Translation: CASSLWGPEETQYF.

Details on this clonotype: This clone may be a read error of a much larger clone one base away. This chain connects TRBV19 to TRBJ1-6; weak D call: TRBD1 (6 bases). The CDR3 runs to 15 residues. Germline V gives CDR1 LNHDA, CDR2 SQIVND (reference sequence). The CDR3 sequence is CASNGNRVKGSPFHF. The CDR3 DNA sequence: TGTGCCAGTAATGGGAACAGGGTAAAGGGGTCACCCTTCCACTTT.

This clonotype has at least ten counts. The V and J genes are TRBV3-1 and TRBJ2-5, with D possibly matching TRBD2 (5 bases). Trimming removed 4 bases from V and 7 bases from J, with 10 bases in between. CDR1 is LGHDT, CDR2 YNNKEL, per germline (reference sequence). The CDR3 has 12 residues. The CDR3 DNA is TGTGCCAGCAGCCTCTCCGGAGGGACCCAGTACTTC. This gives the protein CASSLSGGTQYF.

This chain joins TRBV7-9 and TRBJ2-1, with unresolved D. The CDR3 runs to 14 residues. Germline CDR1 reads SEHNR; CDR2 reads FQNEAQ (reference sequence). The V gene lost 10 bases and the J gene lost 13 bases, with 26 bases spanning the gap. The CDR3 region has the DNA TGTGCCACACAAATACCGGGCCCCAGTTTTATCCAGTTCTTC. Protein: CATQIPGPSFIQFF.

This clonotype has a count of ten or more. The chain carries TRBV12-3 or TRBV12-4 and TRBJ2-1; 14 bases map to TRBD2. J was trimmed by 6 bases and V by 4 bases; bases with no gene match: 8. The CDR3 runs 17 residues. The chain's CDR3 is CASSSPGLAGAINEQFF. The CDR3 DNA follows: TGTGCCAGCAGTTCGCCGGGACTAGCGGGAGCCATCAATGAGCAGTTCTTC.

In this sample, this clonotype turned up many times. The chain has TRBV7-9 and TRBJ2-5, with D unclear. This CDR3 has 13 residues. V was shortened by 5 bases and J by 3 bases, with 10 bases between the two germline ends. Germline V gene sequence: CDR1 SEHNR, CDR2 FQNEAQ (reference sequence). The CDR3 sequence: CASSRDLEETQYF. The CDR3 bases are TGTGCCAGCAGCAGAGACTTGGAAGAGACCCAGTACTTC. Using reference TRBV7-9 and TRBJ2-5 for the parts outside the CDR3, the full variable domain is DTGVSQNPRHKITKRGQNVTFRCDPISEHNRLYWYRQTLGQGPEFLTYFQNEAQLEKSRLLSDRFSAERPKGSFSTLEIQRTEQGDSAMYLCASSRDLEETQYFGPGTRLLVL.

This clonotype was recorded many times. V usage is TRBV28 and J usage is TRBJ2-1; D is ambiguous. The CDR3 spans 14 residues. V was trimmed by 2 bases and J by 0 bases, leaving 5 bases between them. The germline CDR1 and CDR2 sequences are MDHEN and SYDVKM. This chain's CDR3 is CASSLLSSYNEQFF. The CDR3, as DNA: TGTGCCAGCAGTTTACTAAGCTCCTACAATGAGCAGTTCTTC.

In its sample, this clonotype was seen many times. CDR3 loop: CATARELAGGTETQYF. The CDR3 coding sequence is TGTGCCACCGCCCGCGAACTAGCGGGAGGAACAGAGACCCAGTACTTC. The chain has TRBV2 and TRBJ2-5; the match to TRBD2 covers 12 bases. In germline, CDR1 is SNHLY, CDR2 FYNNEI. The CDR3 contains 16 residues. V was pared by 10 bases and J by 4 bases, with 13 bases of the junction left unmatched.

A word on this clonotype: It is likely a read error: a sequence one base away is far more abundant. The V gene is TRBV12-3 or TRBV12-4, the J gene TRBJ1-1; 8 positions match TRBD1. The CDR3 sequence is 16 residues long. CDR3 bases: TGTGCCAGCAGTGCTGGACAGGGCGGACGGGGCACTGAAGCTCTCTTT. Encoded protein: CASSAGQGGRGTEALF.

This clonotype was seen at least ten times. The chain couples TRBV3-1 to TRBJ2-3; TRBD2 is a possible D gene (6 bases). CDR3 length: 16 residues. CDR1 and CDR2 from the germline V gene are LGHDT and YNNKEL (reference sequence). Between the trimmed V and J ends, which lost 2 bases and 3 bases, there was a span of 15 bases. DNA of the CDR3: TGTGCCAGCAGCCAACAACTAGGAGCGGGTACAGATACGCAGTATTTT. It codes for CASSQQLGAGTDTQYF.

The chain uses TRBV20-1 and TRBJ2-1; 9 bases match TRBD2. V was clipped by 6 bases and J by 0 bases; unmatched bases: 9. The CDR3 loop spans 16 amino acids. Per the germline V gene, CDR1 is DFQATT and CDR2 is SNEGSKA (reference sequence). The CDR3 reads CSARPGREGSYNEQFF. The CDR3 DNA is TGCAGTGCCCGTCCTGGGCGGGAGGGCTCCTACAATGAGCAGTTCTTC.

Comment on this clonotype: A much larger clone lies one base from this, so it may be a read error. This sequence joins TRBV6-9 and TRBJ1-1; weak D call: TRBD1 (6 bases). The germline gives CDR1 MNHGY, CDR2 SVAAGI. This CDR3 comprises 17 residues. Trimming removed 3 bases at V and 3 bases at J, with 20 bases between. The CDR3, as DNA: TGTGCCAGCAGTTACGGAGTGACAGGACAATTTGACACTGAAGCTTTCTTT. This translates into CASSYGVTGQFDTEAFF.

This clonotype showed up many times. This sequence joins TRBV6-2 or TRBV6-3 and TRBJ1-6; tentative D call: TRBD1 (6 bases). CDR3 length equals 16 residues. Germline CDR1 reads MNHEY; CDR2 reads SVGEGT. The V end lost 2 bases, the J end lost 10 bases, and 18 bases lay between the germline ends. The CDR3 DNA is TGTGCCAGCAGTTACGGCGGAACAGGGAGAGAATCACCCCTCCACTTT. Its protein product is CASSYGGTGRESPLHF.